This T cell receptor beta chain was profiled in a study of regulatory T cells in long-lasting Graves disease. Study in general: Prior antithyroid drug treatment in newly diagnosed Graves' patients lasted under 3 months.

This clonotype was recorded at least ten times. Time point described: newly diagnosed GD, antithyroid drugs for less than 3 months. Extracted PBMC RNA gave rise to the TCR library. V was cut by 5 bases and J by 2 bases, with 16 bases left in between. This CDR3 is built from 15 residues. Germline loops: CDR1 SGHRS, CDR2 YFSETQ. Investigators prepared the TCR beta libraries by applying iRepertoire HTBI primers and Arm-PCR of CDR3 regions. TCRdb ran MiXCR on the multiplex PCR reads and lists one entry per CDR3 protein. The data show roughly 320,000 distinct CDR3 sequences, around 15% seen once. The sample was also linked to a second study, of T cells in Graves' hyperthyroidism and ophthalmopathy. This second study notes: HTBI primers were employed in a first-round RT-PCR of the TCR CDR3.

The chain joins TRBV5-1 to TRBJ1-1, with TRBD1 as a possible D gene (5 bases). Source: peripheral blood mononuclear cells (PBMCs), taken at new diagnosis, from a patient treated with antithyroid drugs. The receptor was derived from a man aged 40-49 years with Graves disease. CDR3 nucleotide sequence: TGCGCCAGCAGACCCGGGGCAGGCAGTAACACTGAAGCTTTCTTT. Translating it yields CASRPGAGSNTEAFF.